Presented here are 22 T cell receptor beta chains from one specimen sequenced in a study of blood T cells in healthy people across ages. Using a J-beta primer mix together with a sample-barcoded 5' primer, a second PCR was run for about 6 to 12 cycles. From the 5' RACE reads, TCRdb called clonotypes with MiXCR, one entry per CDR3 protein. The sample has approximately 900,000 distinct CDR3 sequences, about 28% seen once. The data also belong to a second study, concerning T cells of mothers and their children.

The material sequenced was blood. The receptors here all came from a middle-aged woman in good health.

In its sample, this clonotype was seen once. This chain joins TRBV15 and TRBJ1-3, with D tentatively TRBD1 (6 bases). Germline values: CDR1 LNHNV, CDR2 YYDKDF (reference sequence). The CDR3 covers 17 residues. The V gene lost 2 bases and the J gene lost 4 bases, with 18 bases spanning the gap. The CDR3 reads CATSRYLPYRAGNTIYF. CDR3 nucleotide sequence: TGTGCCACCAGCAGATATCTCCCCTACAGGGCCGGAAACACCATATATTTT.

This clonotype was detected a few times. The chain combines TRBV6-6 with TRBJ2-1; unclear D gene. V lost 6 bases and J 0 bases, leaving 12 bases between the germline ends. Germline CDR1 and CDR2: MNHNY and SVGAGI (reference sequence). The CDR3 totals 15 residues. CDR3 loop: CASSYETASYNEQFF. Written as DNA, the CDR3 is TGTGCCAGCAGCTACGAAACGGCCTCCTACAATGAGCAGTTCTTC.

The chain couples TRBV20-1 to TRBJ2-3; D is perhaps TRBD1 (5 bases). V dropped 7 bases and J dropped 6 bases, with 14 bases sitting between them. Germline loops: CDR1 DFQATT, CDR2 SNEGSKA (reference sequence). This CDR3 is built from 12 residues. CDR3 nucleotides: TGCAGTGGTGGGGCGGACGGGGATACGCAGTATTTT. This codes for CSGGADGDTQYF.

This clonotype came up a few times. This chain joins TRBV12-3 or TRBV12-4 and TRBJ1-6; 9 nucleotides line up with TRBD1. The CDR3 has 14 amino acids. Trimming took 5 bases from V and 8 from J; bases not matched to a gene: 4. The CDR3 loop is CASSTTGGDSPLHF. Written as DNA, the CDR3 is TGTGCCAGCAGTACTACAGGGGGCGATTCACCCCTCCACTTT.

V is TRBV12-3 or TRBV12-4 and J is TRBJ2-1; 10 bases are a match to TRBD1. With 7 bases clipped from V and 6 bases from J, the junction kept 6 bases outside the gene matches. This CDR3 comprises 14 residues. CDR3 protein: CASTRTGGFNEQFF. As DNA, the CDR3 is TGTGCCAGCACCCGGACAGGGGGATTCAATGAGCAGTTCTTC.

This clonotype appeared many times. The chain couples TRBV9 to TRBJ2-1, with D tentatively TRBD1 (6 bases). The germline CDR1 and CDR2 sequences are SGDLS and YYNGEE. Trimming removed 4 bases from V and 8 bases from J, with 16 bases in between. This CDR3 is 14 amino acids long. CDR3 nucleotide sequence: TGTGCCAGCAGCTGGGCAGGGGCCAAGGATGAGCAGTTCTTC. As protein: CASSWAGAKDEQFF.

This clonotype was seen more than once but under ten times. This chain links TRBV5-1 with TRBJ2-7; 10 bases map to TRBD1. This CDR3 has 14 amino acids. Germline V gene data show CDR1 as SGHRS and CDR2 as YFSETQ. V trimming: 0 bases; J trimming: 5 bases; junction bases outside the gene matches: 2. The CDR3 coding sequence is TGCGCCAGCAGCTTGGCCGACAGGGGGCACGAGCAGTACTTC. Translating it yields CASSLADRGHEQYF.

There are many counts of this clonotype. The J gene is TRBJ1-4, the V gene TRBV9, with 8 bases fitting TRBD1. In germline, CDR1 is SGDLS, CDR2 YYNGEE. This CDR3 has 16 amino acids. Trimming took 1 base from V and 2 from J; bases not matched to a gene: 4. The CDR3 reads CASSVSGGSTNEKLFF. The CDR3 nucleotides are TGTGCCAGCAGCGTATCAGGGGGCTCGACTAATGAAAAACTGTTTTTT.

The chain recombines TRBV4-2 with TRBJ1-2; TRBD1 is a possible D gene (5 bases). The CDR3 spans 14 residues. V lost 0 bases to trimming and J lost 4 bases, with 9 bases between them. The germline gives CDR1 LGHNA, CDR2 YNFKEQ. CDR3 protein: CASSQEKGTYGYTF. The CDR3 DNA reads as TGTGCCAGCAGCCAAGAAAAGGGGACCTATGGCTACACCTTC.

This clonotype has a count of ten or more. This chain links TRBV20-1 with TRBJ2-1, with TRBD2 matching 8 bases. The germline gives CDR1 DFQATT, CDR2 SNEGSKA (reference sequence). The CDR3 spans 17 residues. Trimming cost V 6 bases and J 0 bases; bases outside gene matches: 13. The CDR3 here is CSAPPSGRGVSYNEQFF. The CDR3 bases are TGCAGTGCCCCTCCCTCGGGGCGGGGGGTCTCCTACAATGAGCAGTTCTTC.

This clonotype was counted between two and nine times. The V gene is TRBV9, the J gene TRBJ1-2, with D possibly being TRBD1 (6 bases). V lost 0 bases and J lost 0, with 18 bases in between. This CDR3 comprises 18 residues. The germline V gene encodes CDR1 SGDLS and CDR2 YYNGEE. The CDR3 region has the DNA TGTGCCAGCAGCGTAGGCGGGGGGGCCATTCCACCTAACTATGGCTACACCTTC. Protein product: CASSVGGGAIPPNYGYTF.

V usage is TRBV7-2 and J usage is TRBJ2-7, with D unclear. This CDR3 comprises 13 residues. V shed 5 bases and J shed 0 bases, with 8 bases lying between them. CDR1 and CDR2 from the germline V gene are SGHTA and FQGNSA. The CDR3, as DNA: TGTACCAGCAGCCCCCCGAGCTCCTACGAGCAGTACTTC. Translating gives CTSSPPSSYEQYF.

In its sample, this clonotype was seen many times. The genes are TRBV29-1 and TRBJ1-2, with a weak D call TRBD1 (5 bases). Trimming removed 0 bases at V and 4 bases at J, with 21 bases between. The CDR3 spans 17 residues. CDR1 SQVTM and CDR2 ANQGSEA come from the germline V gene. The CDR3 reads CSVEDNGGGGMSYGYTF. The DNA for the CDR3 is TGCAGCGTTGAAGATAATGGGGGAGGAGGGATGAGCTATGGCTACACCTTC.

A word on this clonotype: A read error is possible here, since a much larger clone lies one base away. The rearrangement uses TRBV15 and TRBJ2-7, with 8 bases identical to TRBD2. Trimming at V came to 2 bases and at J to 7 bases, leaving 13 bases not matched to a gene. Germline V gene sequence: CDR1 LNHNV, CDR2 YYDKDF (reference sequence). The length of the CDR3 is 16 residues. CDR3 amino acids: CATSRYTGGYYNEQYF. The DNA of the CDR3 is TGTGCCACCAGCAGATATACGGGGGGGTATTACAATGAGCAGTACTTC.

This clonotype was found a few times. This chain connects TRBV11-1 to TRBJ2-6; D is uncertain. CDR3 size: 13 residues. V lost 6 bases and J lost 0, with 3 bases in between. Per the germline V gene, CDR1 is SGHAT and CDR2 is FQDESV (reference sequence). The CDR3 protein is CASRHSGANVLTF. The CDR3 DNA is TGTGCCAGCAGACACTCTGGGGCCAACGTCCTGACTTTC.

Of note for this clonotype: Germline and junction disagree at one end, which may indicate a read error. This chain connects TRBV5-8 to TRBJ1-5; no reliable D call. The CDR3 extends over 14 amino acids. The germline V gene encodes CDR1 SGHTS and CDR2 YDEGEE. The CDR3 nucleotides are TGTGCCAGCAGCTTGTTCAGTAGCAATCACCCCCAGCATTTT. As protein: CASSLFSSNHPQHF.

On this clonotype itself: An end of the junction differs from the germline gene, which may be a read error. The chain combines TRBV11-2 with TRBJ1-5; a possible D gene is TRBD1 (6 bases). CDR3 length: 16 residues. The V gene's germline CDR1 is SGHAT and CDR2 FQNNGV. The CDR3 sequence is CASSSDSLYSNQSQHF. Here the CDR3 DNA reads TGTGCCAGCAGCTCGGACAGCTTATACAGCAATCAGTCCCAGCATTTT.

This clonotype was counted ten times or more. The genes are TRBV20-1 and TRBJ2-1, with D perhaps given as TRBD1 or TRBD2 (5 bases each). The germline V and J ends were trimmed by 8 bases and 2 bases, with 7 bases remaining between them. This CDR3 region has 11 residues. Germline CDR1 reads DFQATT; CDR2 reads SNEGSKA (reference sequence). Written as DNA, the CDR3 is TGCAGTTGGGACGCCTACAATGAGCAGTTCTTC. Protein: CSWDAYNEQFF.

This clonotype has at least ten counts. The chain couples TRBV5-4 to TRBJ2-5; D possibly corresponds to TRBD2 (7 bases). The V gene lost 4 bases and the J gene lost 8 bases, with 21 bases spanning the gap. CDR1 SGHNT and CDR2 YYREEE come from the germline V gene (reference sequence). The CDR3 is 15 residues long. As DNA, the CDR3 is TGTGCCAGCAGCCCGGGGGAGGGGGTGGTGAACACCCAGTACTTC. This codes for CASSPGEGVVNTQYF.

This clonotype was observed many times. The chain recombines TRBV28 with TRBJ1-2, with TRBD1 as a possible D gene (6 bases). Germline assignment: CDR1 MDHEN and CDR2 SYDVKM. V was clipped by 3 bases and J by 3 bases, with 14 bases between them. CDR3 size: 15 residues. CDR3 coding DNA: TGTGCCAGCAGTTTGGGGGATACAGGGTACTATGGCTACACCTTC. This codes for CASSLGDTGYYGYTF.

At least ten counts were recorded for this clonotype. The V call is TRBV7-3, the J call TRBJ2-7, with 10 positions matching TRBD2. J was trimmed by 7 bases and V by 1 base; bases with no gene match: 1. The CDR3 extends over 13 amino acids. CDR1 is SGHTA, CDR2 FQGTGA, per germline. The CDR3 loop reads CASSLMGLAEQYF. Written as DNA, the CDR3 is TGTGCCAGCAGCTTAATGGGACTAGCGGAGCAGTACTTC.

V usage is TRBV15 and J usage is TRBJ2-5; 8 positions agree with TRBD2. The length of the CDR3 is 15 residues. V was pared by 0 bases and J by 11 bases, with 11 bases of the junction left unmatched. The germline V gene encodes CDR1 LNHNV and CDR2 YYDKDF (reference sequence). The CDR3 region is CATSRDGGGTYVQYF. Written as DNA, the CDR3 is TGTGCCACCAGCAGAGACGGGGGGGGAACCTACGTGCAGTACTTC.